One and the same sample provided the 2 T cell receptor beta chains below, sequenced in a study of shared clonotypes between healthy human individuals. Data came from immunoSEQ multiplex PCR; TCRdb stores just in-frame clones and leaves some out. Of some 680,000 clones listed, more than 70% are singletons. Sequencing was carried out using memory CD4+ T cells sorted from blood. Subset described: CD45RA-negative fraction. Receptors were obtained from a woman aged 25 to 39 in good health.

V is TRBV5-1 and J is TRBJ2-7; D possibly uses TRBD1 or TRBD2 (5 bases each). The germline CDR1 and CDR2 sequences are SGHRS and YFSETQ. This CDR3 is built from 16 residues. Trimming shortened V by 1 base and J by 2 bases, and 16 bases separated the two germline ends. For the CDR3, the DNA is TGCGCCAGCAGCTTGTCCGCCGGGACGGGACCCTACGAGCAGTACTTC. Translated: CASSLSAGTGPYEQYF.

V is TRBV28 and J is TRBJ1-2; 9 bases are shared with TRBD1. Germline CDR1 is MDHEN and CDR2 is SYDVKM. The CDR3 totals 14 residues. The J segment lost 2 bases and the V segment lost 6 bases, leaving 4 bases of the junction unmatched. CDR3 sequence reads: CASRAGQGNYGYTF. The CDR3 nucleotides are TGTGCCAGCAGGGCCGGACAGGGGAACTATGGCTACACCTTC.